These T cell receptor beta chains were read from a single sample in a study of OX40 agonist ivuxolimab in advanced cancers. Produced via immunoSEQ multiplex PCR; TCRdb's table is partial and in-frame only. Here the sample spans about 78,000 clones, about 90% being singletons. The material sequenced was CD4+ or CD8+ T cells sorted from blood, taken in a trial of the OX40 agonist ivuxolimab. These receptors all stem from an adult with an advanced solid tumor such as melanoma, head and neck, liver or kidney cancer. Each CDR3 is given without its conserved first and last residue. The order of the fields is V gene, clone size, J gene, CDR3 protein. Rows may omit the clone size; those that give it use once, few, many or a size class.

TRBV6-6,.,TRBJ1-2,ASSYSGGNYGYT
TRBV30,.,TRBJ1-3,AWSYIGGSPGGNTIY
TRBV18,.,TRBJ2-5,ASSPNRGPETQY
TRBV6-5,.,TRBJ1-2,ASSYGRNTNYGYT
TRBV9,.,TRBJ1-1,ASSAATGESFTEAF
TRBV19,.,TRBJ1-5,ASRGAGWGPQH
TRBV5-1,.,TRBJ1-1,ASSLARQGEAF
TRBV5-6,.,TRBJ1-1,ASSLVTAMNTEAF
TRBV1,.,TRBJ2-5,TSSQPGLAGEDVETQY
TRBV10-3,.,TRBJ2-2,AISGSRLLNTGELF
TRBV10-1,.,TRBJ2-7,ASSRSGPGYEQY
TRBV28,.,TRBJ2-1,ASRRRLEGNNEQF
TRBV19,.,TRBJ2-7,ASSAREAGFSYEQY
TRBV5-1,.,TRBJ1-1,ASSQGQLFPEAF
TRBV2,.,TRBJ2-7,ASSEPGPRSYEQY
TRBV15,.,TRBJ2-5,ATSRAGGEETQY
TRBV25-1,once,TRBJ2-3,ASSEGGGGSQYTQY
TRBV29-1,.,TRBJ1-1,SEAQGPHTEAF
TRBV29-1,once,TRBJ2-3,SGDAGTDTQY
TRBV10-3,.,TRBJ2-1,AISESLAGSYNEQF
TRBV10-3,.,TRBJ2-1,ATKREGGNEQF
TRBV30,.,TRBJ2-7,AWSVLGEQY
TRBV6-1,.,TRBJ2-3,ASLGGLNTDTQY
TRBV5-4,.,TRBJ1-1,ASSLAGTQVTEAF
TRBV10-2,.,TRBJ2-1,ASSRLAGLGNEQF
TRBV5-1,.,TRBJ2-7,ASSLLRDRGREQY
TRBV19,.,TRBJ2-7,ASSIRSGTLKGEQY
TRBV27,.,TRBJ1-2,ASSLLGSYGYT
TRBV4-1,.,TRBJ1-2,ASSQDPVGRRAGYT
TRBV27,.,TRBJ2-2,ASSLSVFRINTGELF
TRBV10-3,.,TRBJ1-2,AISSDRDYGYT
TRBV18,few,TRBJ2-3,ASSPGERAIDTQY
TRBV5-4,.,TRBJ1-4,ASSPAAATNEKLF
TRBV29-1,once,TRBJ1-1,SVRHSAQGTEAF
TRBV12-5,.,TRBJ2-1,ASGPGGWFNEQF
TRBV11-2,.,TRBJ1-2,ASSPQGGTGVLNT
TRBV7-2,.,TRBJ1-2,ASSLAPDSLYGYT
TRBV4-2,.,TRBJ2-4,ASSQGPSGIQY
TRBV28,.,TRBJ1-2,ASSLALGVWGYT
TRBV5-6,.,TRBJ2-1,ASSWTSGGQGEQF
TRBV18,.,TRBJ2-1,ASSLGQRASYNEQF
TRBV18,once,TRBJ2-1,ASSPPVLTSGGDEQF
TRBV9,.,TRBJ2-7,ASSGTSGSSYEQY
TRBV10-3,.,TRBJ2-5,AISGQPETQY
TRBV4-1,.,TRBJ1-4,ASSQDRGQGLGELF
TRBV9,.,TRBJ2-1,ASSVGSYPYNEQF
TRBV7-2,.,TRBJ2-1,ASSPQWIRGDNEQF
TRBV18,.,TRBJ2-1,ASSPQFGLAGARGEQF
TRBV7-7,.,TRBJ2-3,ASSLVAGAGTDTQY
TRBV11-2,.,TRBJ1-2,ASSLGMDSYGYT
TRBV5-6,.,TRBJ2-4,ASSHPDRVGDIQY
TRBV7-6,few,TRBJ1-6,ASSRDSYNSPLH
TRBV29-1,.,TRBJ2-3,SAGGRDFNTDTQY
TRBV6-1,.,TRBJ1-5,ASSVLAYSNQPQH
TRBV12-5,.,TRBJ2-2,ASTRAGDGGELF
TRBV5-1,.,TRBJ1-3,ASSPRTNSGNTIY
TRBV29-1,.,TRBJ1-1,SVHRRGSTEAF
TRBV19,.,TRBJ2-4,ASLDREGKNIQY
TRBV4-2,.,TRBJ2-7,ASSHRSGQFEQY
TRBV28,.,TRBJ2-6,ASRESGANVLT